Sequencing of this TCR beta chain was carried out in a study of control samples from healthy donors and cancer patients. Germline V lookup: CDR1 MNHEY, CDR2 SMNVEV (reference sequence). This CDR3 spans 13 amino acids. The ends were cut back, 5 bases at V and 6 bases at J, with 11 bases in the middle. Generated by immunoSEQ multiplex PCR, the TCRdb table keeps only in-frame clones and is missing some. The repertoire holds around 94,000 clones, around 83% seen once, with around 1.3% in the top ten. The receptor comes from a woman between 45 and 65 years old in good health. Sequencing was carried out using blood. The chain is built from TRBV27 and TRBJ1-5, with a tentative D call TRBD1 (5 bases). The CDR3 DNA reads TGTGCCAGCAGTGGGGGTACGGGTCAGCCCCAGCATTTT. Amino acid sequence: CASSGGTGQPQHF.